A selection of T cell receptor beta chains follows, all from one sample in a study of blood T cell repertoires in COVID-19. Produced via immunoSEQ multiplex PCR; TCRdb's table is partial and in-frame only. The sample has 320,000 or so clones; over 80% are singletons. Sequencing was carried out using PBMCs or T cells enriched from blood (not recorded which). The receptors were gathered from a man younger than 45 who had recovered from COVID-19. Each CDR3 is given with its conserved first and last residue. D genes are given only for firm matches. Rows may omit the clone size; those that give it use once, few, many or a size class.

j_gene	d_gene	abundance	v_gene	CDR3aa	CDR3nt
TRBJ2-3	TRBD2	.	TRBV20-1	CSASRRGGADTQYF	TGCAGTGCTAGTAGGCGGGGGGGTGCAGATACGCAGTATTTT
TRBJ2-1	.	few	TRBV4-2	CASSQEGTGTYNEQFF	TGTGCCAGCAGCCAAGAGGGTACAGGCACTTACAATGAGCAGTTCTTC
TRBJ2-3	.	.	TRBV2	CARAISDTQYF	TGTGCCAGAGCGATCTCAGATACGCAGTATTTT
TRBJ2-1	TRBD2	.	TRBV5-1	CASSRGQRGALDNEQFF	TGCGCCAGCTCCCGGGGCCAGCGGGGGGCCCTCGACAATGAGCAGTTCTTC
TRBJ2-2	TRBD2	.	TRBV2	CASSSLAGGNTGELFF	TGTGCCAGCAGTTCCCTGGCGGGGGGGAACACCGGGGAGCTGTTTTTT
TRBJ2-3	.	once	TRBV6-5	CASSYYAGLRADTQYF	TGTGCCAGCAGTTACTACGCAGGGTTGCGTGCAGATACGCAGTATTTT
TRBJ2-3	TRBD1	.	TRBV19	CASTDRGIGADTQYF	TGTGCCAGCACGGACAGGGGGATTGGAGCAGATACGCAGTATTTT
TRBJ2-3	TRBD2	.	TRBV30	CAWVGLAGYTQYF	TGTGCCTGGGTCGGACTAGCGGGTTATACGCAGTATTTT
TRBJ1-1	TRBD1	.	TRBV19	CASSKDRGRGTEAFF	TGTGCCAGTAGTAAGGACAGGGGGCGGGGGACTGAAGCTTTCTTT
TRBJ1-5	TRBD1	.	TRBV18	CASSPGTARNQPQHF	TGTGCCAGCTCACCTGGGACAGCTAGAAATCAGCCCCAGCATTTT
TRBJ1-2	TRBD1	.	TRBV5-8	CASSPWQGGYGYTF	TGTGCCAGCAGCCCGTGGCAGGGGGGCTATGGCTACACCTTC
TRBJ2-1	TRBD2	.	TRBV7-9	CASSLGTSGGPNNEQFF	TGTGCCAGCAGCTTAGGGACTAGCGGGGGGCCCAACAATGAGCAGTTCTTC
TRBJ2-7	TRBD2	.	TRBV5-1	CASSPLAGTLEQYF	TGCGCCAGCAGCCCTCTAGCGGGGACCCTCGAGCAGTACTTC
TRBJ2-3	.	.	TRBV5-6	CASSLTTSTDTQYF	TGTGCCAGCAGCTTGACTACAAGCACAGATACGCAGTATTTT
TRBJ1-5	.	.	TRBV28	CASSLATPRNQPQHF	TGTGCCAGCAGTTTGGCCACCCCCCGCAATCAGCCCCAGCATTTT
TRBJ1-2	TRBD1	.	TRBV25-1	CASSGQGNYGYTF	TGTGCCAGCAGTGGACAGGGTAACTATGGCTACACCTTC
TRBJ1-3	.	few	TRBV11-2	CASSLDRGGVGNTIYF	TGTGCCAGCAGCTTAGATCGAGGGGGAGTTGGAAACACCATATATTTT
TRBJ2-2	TRBD1	.	TRBV24-1	CATSKIGQGTNTGELFF	TGTGCCACCAGTAAGATCGGACAGGGCACGAACACCGGGGAGCTGTTTTTT
TRBJ1-5	.	.	TRBV6-5	CASRRDINQPQHF	TGTGCCAGCAGGAGGGACATAAATCAGCCCCAGCATTTT
TRBJ1-1	TRBD1	.	TRBV4-2	CASSLSLGRGFGGEAFF	TGTGCCAGCAGCCTCTCACTTGGCAGGGGGTTCGGGGGTGAAGCTTTCTTT
TRBJ1-2	.	.	TRBV18	CASSPPETYGYTF	TGTGCCAGCTCACCACCGGAGACCTATGGCTACACCTTC
TRBJ2-7	.	.	TRBV14	CASSQGKVRSYEQYF	TGTGCCAGCAGCCAAGGCAAAGTCAGATCCTACGAGCAGTACTTC
TRBJ1-2	.	.	TRBV9	CASSAPGAGYTF	TGTGCCAGCAGCGCCCCAGGGGCTGGCTACACCTTC
TRBJ1-2	.	.	TRBV30	CACKGVNYGYTF	TGTGCCTGCAAAGGGGTTAACTATGGCTACACCTTC
TRBJ2-7	.	once	TRBV27	CASSTGTEQYF	TGTGCCAGCAGCACCGGGACTGAGCAGTACTTC
TRBJ2-2	TRBD1	.	TRBV7-6	CASRGQGAVGGELFF	TGTGCCAGCAGAGGCCAGGGGGCTGTGGGCGGGGAGCTGTTTTTT
TRBJ2-5	TRBD2	once	TRBV7-8	CASSLGGGGVKTQYF	TGTGCCAGCAGCTTAGGCGGCGGGGGGGTTAAGACCCAGTACTTC
TRBJ2-7	.	.	TRBV2	CASSEDSSSYEQYF	TGTGCCAGCAGTGAAGACAGTAGTTCCTACGAGCAGTACTTC
TRBJ1-2	.	.	TRBV7-9	CASSLEEGSYTF	TGTGCCAGCAGCTTAGAGGAGGGCAGCTACACCTTC
TRBJ1-5	.	.	TRBV24-1	CATSDTTGQNQPQHF	TGTGCCACCAGTGACACGACAGGCCAGAATCAGCCCCAGCATTTT
TRBJ1-5	TRBD1	.	TRBV19	CASSIPHRGGSNQPQHF	TGTGCCAGTAGTATCCCCCACAGGGGAGGTAGCAATCAGCCCCAGCATTTT
TRBJ1-5	TRBD1	once	TRBV2	CASSRDRQGNQPQHF	TGTGCCAGCAGCCGGGACAGGCAAGGCAATCAGCCCCAGCATTTT
TRBJ2-2	.	.	TRBV19	CASSGRQLTGELFF	TGTGCCAGTTCGGGGAGACAACTCACCGGGGAGCTGTTTTTT
TRBJ2-1	TRBD1	few	TRBV28	CASPPRARGQGYNEQFF	TGTGCCAGCCCTCCGAGGGCACGTGGACAGGGGTACAATGAGCAGTTCTTC
TRBJ2-2	.	.	TRBV5-1	CASSLRQGNTGELFF	TGCGCCAGCAGCTTGCGGCAGGGCAACACCGGGGAGCTGTTTTTT
TRBJ1-5	TRBD1	.	TRBV5-8	CASSFGIESGGKLHNQPQHF	TGTGCCAGCAGCTTCGGAATCGAGTCAGGGGGGAAACTACACAATCAGCCCCAGCATTTT
TRBJ1-5	.	.	TRBV19	CASTRGNQPQHF	TGTGCCAGTACGAGGGGCAATCAGCCCCAGCATTTT
TRBJ2-5	TRBD2	.	TRBV3-1/TRBV3-2	CASSPSSWSGGAKETQYF	TGTGCCAGCAGCCCGTCCTCATGGAGCGGGGGGGCCAAAGAGACCCAGTACTTC
TRBJ1-3	.	.	TRBV7-8	CASSFPGLDGNTIYF	TGTGCCAGCAGCTTTCCAGGGCTTGACGGAAACACCATATATTTT
TRBJ1-4	TRBD1	.	TRBV6-6	CASRTGGAFSEKLFF	TGTGCCAGCAGGACAGGGGGCGCGTTTAGTGAAAAACTGTTTTTT
TRBJ1-5	TRBD1	.	TRBV28	CASSSTGTGASQPQHF	TGTGCCAGCAGTTCGACCGGGACAGGGGCGTCACAGCCCCAGCATTTT
TRBJ1-5	.	many	TRBV2	CASNRQSNQPQHF	TGTGCCAGCAACAGACAAAGCAATCAGCCCCAGCATTTT
TRBJ2-7	TRBD1	.	TRBV6-1	CASSAFRGQGAYEQYF	TGTGCCAGCAGTGCGTTTCGAGGACAGGGGGCCTACGAGCAGTACTTC
TRBJ1-6	.	few	TRBV27	CASRGAGSPLHF	TGTGCCAGCAGGGGGGCAGGCTCACCCCTCCACTTT
TRBJ1-6	.	.	TRBV11-1	CASSLVRQVDSPLHF	TGTGCCAGCAGCTTAGTTCGGCAGGTTGATTCACCCCTCCACTTT
TRBJ2-7	TRBD1	once	TRBV6-5	CASSTLTGSSYEQYF	TGTGCCAGCAGCACCCTGACAGGGAGTTCCTACGAGCAGTACTTC
TRBJ2-5	.	.	TRBV9	CASSAGGETQYF	TGTGCCAGCAGCGCCGGAGGAGAGACCCAGTACTTC
TRBJ2-7	.	.	TRBV28	CASSWGGYEQYF	TGTGCCAGCAGTTGGGGCGGTTACGAGCAGTACTTC
TRBJ2-1	.	once	TRBV7-9	CASSPWGGLYNEQFF	TGTGCCAGCAGCCCATGGGGGGGGCTTTACAATGAGCAGTTCTTC
TRBJ2-2	.	.	TRBV4-2	CASSQGPSANTGELFF	TGTGCCAGCAGCCAAGGACCTAGCGCTAACACCGGGGAGCTGTTTTTT
TRBJ1-5	.	few	TRBV9	CASSKDTDRNQPQHF	TGTGCCAGCAGCAAGGACACGGATCGCAATCAGCCCCAGCATTTT
TRBJ2-7	.	.	TRBV19	CASSMDTPYEQYF	TGTGCCAGTAGTATGGACACTCCCTACGAGCAGTACTTC
TRBJ1-3	TRBD1	.	TRBV29-1	CSVLLAGDRTGNTIYF	TGCAGCGTTTTATTGGCGGGGGACAGGACTGGAAACACCATATATTTT
TRBJ1-5	TRBD1	.	TRBV3-1/TRBV3-2	CASSTGQYSNQPQHF	TGTGCCAGCAGCACGGGACAGTATAGCAATCAGCCCCAGCATTTT
TRBJ2-5	.	.	TRBV5-1	CASRGLKETQYF	TGCGCCAGCAGGGGGCTTAAAGAGACCCAGTACTTC
TRBJ2-3	TRBD1	.	TRBV18	CASSPGGGRQGTITDTQYF	TGTGCCAGCTCACCAGGGGGAGGCCGACAGGGGACCATCACAGATACGCAGTATTTT
TRBJ2-7	.	.	TRBV6-5	CASSSPVEGTYEQYF	TGTGCCAGCAGTTCCCCCGTCGAGGGCACCTACGAGCAGTACTTC